This TCR beta chain was sequenced during a study of response to subunit inactivated influenza vaccine. TCRdb fed the RT-PCR reads into MiXCR, producing one record per CDR3 protein. The sample yields over 150,000 distinct CDR3 sequences, roughly 10% seen once. The CDR3 contains 15 residues. V lost 7 bases to trimming and J lost 4 bases; unmatched junction nucleotides: 12. Germline V lookup: CDR1 SGHVS, CDR2 FQNEAQ. Sequencing used CD8+ T cells sorted from PBMCs, obtained less than 25 months after vaccination. The origin of this receptor is a man between 50 and 70 years old who received an inactivated influenza vaccine. V usage is TRBV7-8 and J usage is TRBJ1-1; TRBD1 agrees at 7 bases. CDR3 in DNA: TGTGCCAGCACGACCTCGACAGGGTTCGGCACTGAAGCTTTCTTT. Amino acids: CASTTSTGFGTEAFF.